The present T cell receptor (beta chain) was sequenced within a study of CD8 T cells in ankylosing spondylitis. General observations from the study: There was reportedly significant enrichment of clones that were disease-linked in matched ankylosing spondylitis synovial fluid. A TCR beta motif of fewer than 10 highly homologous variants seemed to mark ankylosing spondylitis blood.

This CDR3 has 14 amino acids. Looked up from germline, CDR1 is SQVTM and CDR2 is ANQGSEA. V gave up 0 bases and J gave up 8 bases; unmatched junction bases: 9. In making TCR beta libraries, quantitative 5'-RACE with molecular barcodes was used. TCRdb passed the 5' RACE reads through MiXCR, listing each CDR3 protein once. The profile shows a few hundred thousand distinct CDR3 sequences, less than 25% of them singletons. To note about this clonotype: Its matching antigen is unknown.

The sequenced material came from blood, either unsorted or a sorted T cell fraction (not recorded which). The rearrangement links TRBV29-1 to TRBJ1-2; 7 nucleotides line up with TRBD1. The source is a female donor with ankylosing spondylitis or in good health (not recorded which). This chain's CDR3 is CSVEDLKGARGYTF. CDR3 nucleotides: TGCAGCGTTGAAGACCTTAAGGGGGCGCGAGGCTACACCTTC.